The rows below give T cell receptor beta chains drawn from one sample of a study of cytomegalovirus exposure and HLA in healthy donors. TCRdb's table, derived via immunoSEQ multiplex PCR, lists solely in-frame clones and lacks some. The sample consists of 200,000 to 300,000 clones, 70% to 90% of them appearing once. Material: PBMCs. The source of these receptors is a woman aged 55-70 years in good health and CMV-seropositive. Both conserved end residues are part of each CDR3. The order of the fields is clone size, V gene, J gene, D gene, CDR3 protein, CDR3 DNA. A D gene is named only where the DNA matches it firmly. The size of a clone is reported for some rows only, either as once, few or many, or as a class for expanded clones.

NA	TRBV27	TRBJ2-2	NA	CASSVTANTGELFF	TGTGCCAGCAGTGTGACAGCGAACACCGGGGAGCTGTTTTTT
NA	TRBV7-9	TRBJ2-1	TRBD2	CASSKRLAGVNNEQFF	TGTGCCAGCAGCAAACGACTAGCGGGAGTAAACAATGAGCAGTTCTTC
NA	TRBV5-1	TRBJ2-7	NA	CASTPEGGRTSYEQYF	TGCGCCAGCACCCCCGAGGGCGGCCGAACTTCCTACGAGCAGTACTTC
NA	TRBV11-2	TRBJ2-3	TRBD1	CASSLRTGDYTDTQYF	TGTGCCAGCAGCCTACGGACAGGGGATTACACAGATACGCAGTATTTT
NA	TRBV30	TRBJ2-7	TRBD1	CAWGGKGARYEQYF	TGTGCCTGGGGAGGTAAGGGGGCGCGGTACGAGCAGTACTTC
once	TRBV2	TRBJ2-2	TRBD1	CASSQSLRDRYTGELFF	TGTGCCAGCAGTCAATCCCTCCGGGACAGATACACCGGGGAGCTGTTTTTT
NA	TRBV10-3	TRBJ2-5	TRBD2	CAIRRAGTAEGYETQYF	TGTGCCATCAGGCGAGCGGGAACGGCCGAAGGGTACGAGACCCAGTACTTC
NA	TRBV19	TRBJ2-1	TRBD2	CASRGLAVNNEQFF	TGTGCCAGTAGGGGACTAGCAGTAAACAATGAGCAGTTCTTC
few	TRBV11-2	TRBJ1-2	NA	CASSLEARANYGYTF	TGTGCCAGCAGCTTAGAGGCCAGGGCTAACTATGGCTACACCTTC
once	TRBV28	TRBJ1-2	NA	CASSLSTGPSYGYTF	TGTGCCAGCAGTTTATCCACAGGCCCTAGCTATGGCTACACCTTC
NA	TRBV12-2	TRBJ1-1	NA	CASRLEEGRTEAFF	TGTGCAAGTCGCTTAGAGGAGGGGCGAACTGAAGCTTTCTTT
NA	TRBV27	TRBJ2-4	NA	CASSSRQAKDKNIQYF	TGTGCCAGCAGTTCAAGACAGGCGAAGGACAAAAACATTCAGTACTTC
NA	TRBV6-5	TRBJ2-7	TRBD2	CASSTRLAGEQYF	TGTGCCAGCAGTACGAGACTAGCGGGCGAGCAGTACTTC
NA	TRBV28	TRBJ1-5	TRBD1	CASRILDRTYSNQPQHF	TGTGCCAGCAGAATCCTGGACAGGACTTATAGCAATCAGCCCCAGCATTTT
NA	TRBV10-3	TRBJ1-3	TRBD1	CAISRDRAKLSGNTIYF	TGTGCCATCAGTAGGGACAGGGCCAAACTCTCTGGAAACACCATATATTTT
NA	TRBV7-9	TRBJ2-7	TRBD2	CASSFTPSGSKDEQYF	TGTGCCAGCAGCTTTACCCCTAGCGGGAGCAAAGACGAGCAGTACTTC
NA	TRBV6-1	TRBJ1-1	TRBD1	CASSDHLPGQGGGSEAFF	TGTGCCAGCAGTGATCATCTTCCGGGACAGGGGGGAGGGTCTGAAGCTTTCTTT
NA	TRBV5-4	TRBJ1-2	TRBD1	CASSPEATGGNYGYTF	TGTGCCAGCAGCCCAGAAGCGACAGGGGGAAACTATGGCTACACCTTC
NA	TRBV18	TRBJ2-1	TRBD2	CASSPIAGDNEQFF	TGTGCCAGCTCACCCATAGCGGGAGATAATGAGCAGTTCTTC
NA	TRBV2	TRBJ1-4	TRBD1	CASSERRMQGATNEKLFF	TGTGCCAGCAGTGAACGGAGGATGCAGGGGGCAACTAATGAAAAACTGTTTTTT
NA	TRBV4-1	TRBJ2-4	NA	CASSQVDGIQYF	TGCGCCAGCAGCCAAGTAGATGGTATTCAGTACTTC
once	TRBV6-5	TRBJ2-7	NA	CASTTLGRYEQYF	TGTGCCAGCACCACCCTAGGCCGATACGAGCAGTACTTT
NA	TRBV2	TRBJ2-2	TRBD2	CASSEYPPSGRAAGELFF	TGTGCCAGCAGTGAATATCCCCCTAGCGGGAGGGCCGCCGGGGAGCTGTTTTTT
NA	TRBV5-1	TRBJ1-1	NA	CASSLKTGRMNTEAFF	TGCGCCAGCAGCTTGAAAACAGGCCGCATGAACACTGAAGCTTTCTTT
NA	TRBV5-6	TRBJ2-7	TRBD2	CASSYWTSGYEQYF	TGTGCCAGCAGCTATTGGACTAGCGGCTACGAGCAGTACTTC
once	TRBV10-3	TRBJ1-3	NA	CATSAGNTIYF	TGTGCCACTTCAGCGGGAAACACCATATATTTT
NA	TRBV19	TRBJ2-2	TRBD2	CASSMALAEYTGELFF	TGTGCCAGTAGTATGGCACTAGCGGAGTACACCGGGGAGCTGTTTTTT